The next 8 T cell receptor beta chains were all read from a single sample in a study of cytomegalovirus exposure and HLA in healthy donors. 60 Vbeta and 13 Jbeta primers were used in PCR. Profiling relied on immunoSEQ multiplex PCR, and the TCRdb table lists in-frame clones only, not all of them. The sample records over 100,000 clones, 65% to 90% being singletons. Specimen: PBMCs. The receptors come from a woman aged 25 to 39 in good health and CMV-seronegative.

J is TRBJ2-1 and V is TRBV4-3; a possible D gene is TRBD2 (6 bases). The CDR3 extends over 15 amino acids. The germline gives CDR1 LGHNA, CDR2 YSLEER. Trimming pared 4 bases from V and 1 base from J, leaving 11 bases between. In DNA form, the CDR3 reads TGCGCCAGCAGCCCTCTAGCGAATTCCTACAATGAGCAGTTCTTC. Translating it yields CASSPLANSYNEQFF.

In its sample, this clone was seen a few times. This chain links TRBV6-5 with TRBJ2-4; 11 bases agree with TRBD1. The junction had 4 bases not matched to a gene; V was cut back by 3 bases and J by 6 bases. Germline assignment: CDR1 MNHEY and CDR2 SVGAGI. CDR3 size: 15 residues. In nucleotides, the CDR3 is TGTGCCAGCAGTTATTGGGACAGGGGGAGAAACATTCAGTACTTC. It codes for CASSYWDRGRNIQYF.

This chain joins TRBV2 and TRBJ1-1, with 10 bases identical to TRBD1. From germline, CDR1 is SNHLY and CDR2 FYNNEI. V shed 5 bases, J shed 2 bases, and the junction held 5 bases outside the gene matches. This CDR3 is 15 amino acids long. The DNA of the CDR3 is TGTGCCAGCAGTACAAGACAGGGGGCAAACACTGAAGCTTTCTTT. This translates into CASSTRQGANTEAFF. Full variable domain (remainder filled in from reference TRBV2 and TRBJ1-1): EPEVTQTPSHQVTQMGQEVILRCVPISNHLYFYWYRQILGQKVEFLVSFYNNEISEKSEIFDDQFSVERPDGSNFTLKIRSTKLEDSAMYFCASSTRQGANTEAFFGQGTRLTVV.

The chain has TRBV6-5 and TRBJ2-5; possible D gene TRBD1, 5 bases. This CDR3 region has 13 residues. The germline V gene has CDR1 MNHEY and CDR2 SVGAGI. V gave up 5 bases and J gave up 4 bases, with 11 bases separating them. Here the CDR3 DNA reads TGTGCCAGCAGTATCGACAGACTAGAGACCCAGTACTTC. It encodes CASSIDRLETQYF.

This chain joins TRBV15 and TRBJ2-5, with 11 bases that match TRBD2. The J call may be wrong; the DNA end is better matched by TRBJ2-7. This CDR3 is 14 amino acids long. In germline, CDR1 is LNHNV, CDR2 YYDKDF (reference sequence). CDR3 nucleotides: TGTGCCACCAGCAGGGGGACTAGCGGTTACGAGCAGTACTTC. This translates into CATSRGTSGYEQYF.

The V and J genes are TRBV28 and TRBJ2-5, with 8 positions matching TRBD1. The CDR3 spans 18 residues. V was pared by 6 bases and J by 5 bases, with 20 bases of the junction left unmatched. The germline CDR1 and CDR2 sequences are MDHEN and SYDVKM. CDR3 DNA: TGTGCCAGCAGCTCAACCACCTTTACCGGGACAGGCTGGGAGACCCAGTACTTC. Translation: CASSSTTFTGTGWETQYF.

The chain couples TRBV7-9 to TRBJ1-1; TRBD1 is a possible D gene (5 bases). In germline, CDR1 is SEHNR, CDR2 FQNEAQ (reference sequence). The CDR3 totals 15 residues. V lost 6 bases and J 1 base, leaving 15 bases between the germline ends. In DNA form, the CDR3 reads TGTGCCAGCAGACTTAAGGCAGGGTCGAACACTGAAGCTTTCTTT. Translating gives CASRLKAGSNTEAFF.

In this sample, this clone turned up once. The chain uses TRBV18 and TRBJ1-2; tentatively, D is TRBD1 (6 bases). CDR1 is KGHSH, CDR2 LQKENI, per germline. V lost 3 bases and J lost 4, with 9 bases in between. This CDR3 contains 13 residues. CDR3 DNA sequence: TGTGCCAGCTCACCGGACAGAATCTATGGCTACACCTTC. It is translated as CASSPDRIYGYTF.